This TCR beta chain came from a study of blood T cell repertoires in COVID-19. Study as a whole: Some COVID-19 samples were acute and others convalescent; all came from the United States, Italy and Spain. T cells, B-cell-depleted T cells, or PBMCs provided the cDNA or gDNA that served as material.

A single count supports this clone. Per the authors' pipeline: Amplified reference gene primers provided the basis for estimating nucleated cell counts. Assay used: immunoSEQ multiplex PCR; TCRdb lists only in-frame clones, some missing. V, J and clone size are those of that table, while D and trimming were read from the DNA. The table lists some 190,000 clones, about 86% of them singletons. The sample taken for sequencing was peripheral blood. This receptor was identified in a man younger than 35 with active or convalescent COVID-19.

The CDR3 loop reads CASSHITMNTEAFF. The CDR3 bases are TGTGCCAGCAGCCACATAACCATGAACACTGAAGCTTTCTTT. This sequence joins TRBV7-2 and TRBJ1-1, with D unclear. CDR3 length: 14 amino acids. CDR1 is SGHTA, CDR2 FQGNSA, per germline. Trimming pared 5 bases from V and 0 bases from J, leaving 10 bases between.